Listed here is a single T cell receptor beta chain. The protocol was immunoSEQ multiplex PCR, while the TCRdb copy is restricted to in-frame clones and leaves out a portion. The table has roughly 56,000 clones, 70% to 90% seen once. The sample comes from a study of T cell responses to AZD1222 COVID-19 vaccine. The germline gives CDR1 MNHEY, CDR2 SVGAGI. V was clipped by 8 bases and J by 4 bases, with 12 bases between them. The CDR3 runs to 12 residues. This sequence originates from an adult in good health. The sample here was peripheral blood, taken on day 0 of AZD1222 vaccination. The chain recombines TRBV6-5 with TRBJ2-7, with D tentatively TRBD2 (5 bases). The DNA of the CDR3 is TGTGCCAGCTCCGAACCGGGGTACGAGCAGTACTTC. Translated: CASSEPGYEQYF.